The sequence of this T cell receptor (beta chain) was determined in a study of T cell repertoires in cytomegalovirus infection. Each CDR3 protein gets one entry after TCRdb re-called the reads with MiXCR. The table has about 300,000 distinct CDR3 sequences, approximately 8.9% seen once; the top ten hold 2% to 3%. Trimming took off 4 bases at V and 0 bases at J, with 10 bases between the two ends. Germline values: CDR1 SGHDN, CDR2 FVKESK. This CDR3 is built from 16 residues. V is TRBV14 and J is TRBJ1-6, with unresolved D. The sequencing input was PBMCs. The source is a human donor in good health (CMV status not recorded). Some clones in this sample may be carry-over from other donors' samples. The chain's CDR3 is CASSPARHSYNSPLHF. CDR3 sequence (DNA): TGTGCCAGCAGCCCAGCGAGGCACTCCTATAATTCACCCCTCCACTTT.